This T cell receptor (beta chain) was captured by sequencing in a study of T cells in Graves' hyperthyroidism and ophthalmopathy. TCR beta CDR3 sequences were amplified from RNA transcripts. The TCR CDR3 first-round RT-PCR relied on the HTBI primer set. TCRdb independently ran MiXCR on the multiplex PCR reads; one entry per CDR3 protein. The sample consists of about 570,000 distinct CDR3 sequences, 40% to 55% of them appearing once. The CDR3 has 14 amino acids. Germline V gives CDR1 SNHLY, CDR2 FYNNEI. Trimming shortened V by 1 base and J by 0 bases, and 6 bases separated the two germline ends. V and J are TRBV2 and TRBJ1-2; D might be TRBD1 (5 bases). The specimen was peripheral blood or thyroid tissue (not recorded which). The sequence was obtained from an adult woman with Graves' disease, either hyperthyroidism or ophthalmopathy (not recorded which). The CDR3 nucleotides read TGTGCCAGCAGTGAAGGGGGGTCTAACTATGGCTACACCTTC. The encoded protein is CASSEGGSNYGYTF.